Included here is one T cell receptor beta chain sequence, with context. This sample is part of a study of PD-L1 blockade in urothelial cancer. At the level of the study: Male sex and bladder-origin urothelial cancer characterized about 85% of the 29 patients. Researchers found blood samples held a median of approximately 150,000 T cells. Once treatment had started, blood was analyzed at 3 weeks (second dose) and again at 6 weeks.

Only in-frame clones appear in the TCRdb table, and some are missing; sequencing was by immunoSEQ multiplex PCR. Here the sample spans tens of thousands of clones, roughly four fifths being singletons. Enrolled patients showed locally advanced or metastatic urothelial carcinoma. The receptor's source is a man between 65 and 85 years old with urothelial cancer. Sequencing used PBMCs, obtained around atezolizumab (anti-PD-L1) treatment.

CDR3 in amino acids: CASSPPSGLYEQYF. The CDR3 coding sequence is TGTGCCAGCTCACCACCTAGCGGCCTTTACGAGCAGTACTTC. The chain uses TRBV18 and TRBJ2-7, with D possibly matching TRBD2 (6 bases). The CDR3 covers 14 residues. Germline V lookup: CDR1 KGHSH, CDR2 LQKENI. The V end was cut by 0 bases, the J end by 4 bases, with 10 bases between.